This T cell receptor (beta chain) was sequenced during a study of blood T cell repertoires in COVID-19. Overall study: Samples representing acute and convalescent COVID-19 were sourced from the United States, Italy and Spain.

The CDR3 runs to 15 residues. V was clipped by 6 bases and J by 2 bases; unmatched bases: 9. CDR1 KGHSH and CDR2 LQKENI come from the germline V gene. The data were produced by immunoSEQ multiplex PCR, yet TCRdb's version contains in-frame clones alone and is incomplete. The sample yields 110,000 or so clones, over 75% seen once. Sequenced material: peripheral blood. The sequence derives from a woman in her seventies who had recovered from COVID-19. The V and J genes are TRBV18 and TRBJ1-1, with 7 bases that match TRBD1. The CDR3 region is CASSSGTVFNTEAFF. CDR3 sequence (DNA): TGTGCCAGCTCGTCCGGGACAGTTTTTAACACTGAAGCTTTCTTT.